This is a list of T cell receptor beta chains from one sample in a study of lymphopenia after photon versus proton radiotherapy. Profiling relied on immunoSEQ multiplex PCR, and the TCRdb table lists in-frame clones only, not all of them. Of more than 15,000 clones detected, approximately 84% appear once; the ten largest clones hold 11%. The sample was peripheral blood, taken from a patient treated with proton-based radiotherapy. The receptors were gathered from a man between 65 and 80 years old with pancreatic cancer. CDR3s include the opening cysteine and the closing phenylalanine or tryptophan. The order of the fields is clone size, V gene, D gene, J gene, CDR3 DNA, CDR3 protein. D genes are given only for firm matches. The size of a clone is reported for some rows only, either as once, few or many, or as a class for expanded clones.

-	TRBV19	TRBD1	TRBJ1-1	TGTGCCAGTAGTAGGGGGACAGGGAACACTGAAGCTTTCTTT	CASSRGTGNTEAFF
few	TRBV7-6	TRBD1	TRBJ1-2	TGTGCCAGCAGTTCCGGGACAGGTCGCGGAGGCTACACCTTC	CASSSGTGRGGYTF
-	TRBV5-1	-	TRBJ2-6	TGCGCCAGCAGCTCGTCTGTTTCTGGGGCCAACGTCCTGACTTTC	CASSSSVSGANVLTF
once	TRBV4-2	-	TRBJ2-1	TGTGCCAGCAGCTCCCACTCGGGACTCAACAATGAGCAGTTCTTC	CASSSHSGLNNEQFF
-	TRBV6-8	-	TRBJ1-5	TGTGCCAGCAGTTACTCAGGGCAGGTTAGCAATCAGCCCCAGCATTTT	CASSYSGQVSNQPQHF
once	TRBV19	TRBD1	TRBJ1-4	TGTGCCAGTAACCCGGTCCCCAGGGGGACTAATGAAAAACTGTTTTTT	CASNPVPRGTNEKLFF
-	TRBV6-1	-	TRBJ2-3	TGTGCCAGCATTCTAGCGCCTGGGTCAGATACGCAGTATTTT	CASILAPGSDTQYF
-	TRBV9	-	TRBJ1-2	TGTGCCAGCAGCGTCGCGGCGGACGATGGCTACACCTTC	CASSVAADDGYTF
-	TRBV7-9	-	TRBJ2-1	TGTGCCAGCAGCCATAAAATCAGGGGATCCTACAATGAGCAGTTCTTC	CASSHKIRGSYNEQFF
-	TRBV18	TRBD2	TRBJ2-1	TGTGCCAGCTCGTACGTCGCGACTAGCGGGAGCACCGCCGAGCAGTTCTTC	CASSYVATSGSTAEQFF
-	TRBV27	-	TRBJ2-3	TGTGCCAGCAGTTTCTTGACTAGTTTAAGCACAGATACGCAGTATTTT	CASSFLTSLSTDTQYF
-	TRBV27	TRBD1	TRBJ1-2	TGTGCCAGCAGTCTAAGGGACAGGGGAGGCTACACCTTC	CASSLRDRGGYTF
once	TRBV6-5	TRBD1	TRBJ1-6	TGTGCCAGCAGTCCGGGACAGGGCGTTTCACCCCTCCACTTT	CASSPGQGVSPLHF
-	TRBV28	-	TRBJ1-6	TGTGCCAGCAGTCCGTCCACCCTTGTTAATTCACCCCTCCACTTT	CASSPSTLVNSPLHF
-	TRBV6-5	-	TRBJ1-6	TGTGCCAGCAGGGCAGCGAGCTCCTATAATTCACCCCTCCACTTT	CASRAASSYNSPLHF
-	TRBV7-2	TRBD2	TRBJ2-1	TGTGCCAGCAGCCCCCGGACTAGCGTGGGTGAGCAGTTCTTC	CASSPRTSVGEQFF
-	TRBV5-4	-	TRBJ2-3	TGTGCCAGCAGCGCGGGGACAGTCGCAGATACGCAGTATTTT	CASSAGTVADTQYF
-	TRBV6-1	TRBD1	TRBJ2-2	TGTGCCAGCACCCGCGGACAGGTGAACACCGGGGAGCTGTTTTTT	CASTRGQVNTGELFF
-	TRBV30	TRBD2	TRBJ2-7	TGTGCCTCAAGAACCGGGACTAGCGGAGCCTACGAGCAGTACTTC	CASRTGTSGAYEQYF
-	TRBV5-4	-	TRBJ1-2	TGTGCCAGCAGCGTCCGGAGGGAGATTGGCTACACCTTC	CASSVRREIGYTF
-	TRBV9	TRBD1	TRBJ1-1	TGTGCCAGCAGCCCCCGGGACAGCCTAAATGAAGCTTTCTTT	CASSPRDSLNEAFF
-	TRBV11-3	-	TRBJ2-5	TGTGCCAGCAGCTTAGGCCCGGGGGAGACCCAGTACTTC	CASSLGPGETQYF
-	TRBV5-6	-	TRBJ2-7	TGTGCCAGCAGTTACTCTGGGCAGTCGAGCTCCTACGAGCAGTACTTC	CASSYSGQSSSYEQYF
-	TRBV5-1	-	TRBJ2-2	TGCGCCAGCAGTGTGACAGTAACTATCGGGGAGCTGTTTTTT	CASSVTVTIGELFF
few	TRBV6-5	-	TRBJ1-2	TGTGCCAGCAGTGACCAGGGTGGAGGGAAGGGCTACACCTTC	CASSDQGGGKGYTF
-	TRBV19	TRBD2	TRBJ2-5	TGTGCCAGTACCATGGGCGGGAGGGCCAATCAAGAGACCCAGTACTTC	CASTMGGRANQETQYF
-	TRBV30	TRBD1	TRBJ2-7	TGTGCCTGGAGTGCCGGGGTTCAGGGGGCGCTGAACGAGCAGTACTTC	CAWSAGVQGALNEQYF
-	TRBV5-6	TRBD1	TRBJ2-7	TGTGCCAGCAGCTGGGGACAGGGTCGGTACGAGCAGTACTTC	CASSWGQGRYEQYF
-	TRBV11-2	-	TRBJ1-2	TGTGCCAGCAGCCGATCAGGGACGGTCTATGGCTACACCTTC	CASSRSGTVYGYTF
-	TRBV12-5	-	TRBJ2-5	TGTGCTAGTGGTTCCACCGGGGCCAAAAAGTACTTC	CASGSTGAKKYF
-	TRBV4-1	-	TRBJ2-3	TGCGCCAGCAGCCCGCAAGCGTTTGAAACAGATACGCAGTATTTT	CASSPQAFETDTQYF
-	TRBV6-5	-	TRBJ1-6	TGTGCCAGCAGTCAGTCCATCTATAATTCACCCCTCCACTTT	CASSQSIYNSPLHF
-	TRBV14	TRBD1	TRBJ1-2	TGTGCCAGCAGCCAAGATTCTATGTGGGACAGGGTCCGCTATGGCTACACCTTC	CASSQDSMWDRVRYGYTF
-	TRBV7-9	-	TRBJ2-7	TGTGCCAGCAGCTTAGCGCTCTACGAGCAGTACTTC	CASSLALYEQYF
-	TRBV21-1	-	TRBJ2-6	TGTGCCAGCAGCAAACCGGACCGGGGTTCTGGGGCCAACGTCCTGACTTTC	CASSKPDRGSGANVLTF
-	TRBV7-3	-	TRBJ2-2	TGTGCCAGCAGCCCGAGCCGGGAGCCTGGCGGGGAGCTGTTTTTT	CASSPSREPGGELFF
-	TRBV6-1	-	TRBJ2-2	TGTGCCAGCAGTCTCGCTAGAAACACCGGGGAGCTGTTTTTT	CASSLARNTGELFF
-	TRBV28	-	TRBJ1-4	TGTGCCAGCAGCCGTCAGTCGGACAGCCGGCGAAAACTGTTTTTT	CASSRQSDSRRKLFF
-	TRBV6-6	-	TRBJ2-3	TGTGCCAGCAGTTACTCGAGGAGGCGTGGAGATACGCAGTATTTT	CASSYSRRRGDTQYF
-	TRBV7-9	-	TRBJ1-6	TGTGCCAGCAGCTTAGGGGTAGGCGGTTCACCCCTCCACTTT	CASSLGVGGSPLHF
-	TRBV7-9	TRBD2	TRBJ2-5	TGTGCCAGCAGCTTAGGTCGGACTAGTGGGGAGACCCAGTACTTC	CASSLGRTSGETQYF